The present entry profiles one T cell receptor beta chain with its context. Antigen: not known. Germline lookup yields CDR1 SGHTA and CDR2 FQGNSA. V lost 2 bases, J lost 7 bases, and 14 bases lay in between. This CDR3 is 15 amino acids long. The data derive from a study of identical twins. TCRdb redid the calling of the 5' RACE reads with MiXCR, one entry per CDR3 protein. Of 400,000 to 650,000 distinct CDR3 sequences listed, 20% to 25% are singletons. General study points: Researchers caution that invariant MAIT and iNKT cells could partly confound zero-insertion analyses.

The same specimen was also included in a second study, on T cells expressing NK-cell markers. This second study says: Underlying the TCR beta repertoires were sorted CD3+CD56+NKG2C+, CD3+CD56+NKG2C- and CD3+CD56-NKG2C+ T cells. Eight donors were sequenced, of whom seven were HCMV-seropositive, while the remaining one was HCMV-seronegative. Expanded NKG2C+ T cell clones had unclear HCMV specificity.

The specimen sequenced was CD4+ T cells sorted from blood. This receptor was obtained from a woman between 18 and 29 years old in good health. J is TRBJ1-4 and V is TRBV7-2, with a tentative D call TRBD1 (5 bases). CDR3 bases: TGTGCCAGCAGCTTAAATCAGGGAAGGGGTGAAAAACTGTTTTTT. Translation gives CASSLNQGRGEKLFF.